This TCR beta chain was obtained from a study of CD8 T cells in ankylosing spondylitis. This clonotype has only a few counts. The antigen remains unidentified. TCRdb used MiXCR to reprocess the 5' RACE reads, holding one entry per CDR3 protein. The table has about 800,000 distinct CDR3 sequences, roughly 12% seen once. Study-level points and caveats: Earlier studies detected some motif variants in reactive arthritis synovial fluid and blood. There was a TCR beta motif, made of roughly eight highly homologous variants, that appeared characteristic of ankylosing spondylitis blood.

The germline CDR1 and CDR2 sequences are MNHNS and SASEGT. The CDR3 has 13 amino acids. Trimming at V came to 6 bases and at J to 4 bases, leaving 2 bases not matched to a gene. The rearrangement uses TRBV6-1 and TRBJ1-1, with 10 bases matching TRBD1. The TCR sequence derives from a male donor with ankylosing spondylitis. Material: blood, either unsorted or a sorted T cell fraction (not recorded which). The CDR3 region is CASSWDRGTEAFF. The DNA for the CDR3 is TGTGCCAGCAGCTGGGACAGGGGCACTGAAGCTTTCTTT.